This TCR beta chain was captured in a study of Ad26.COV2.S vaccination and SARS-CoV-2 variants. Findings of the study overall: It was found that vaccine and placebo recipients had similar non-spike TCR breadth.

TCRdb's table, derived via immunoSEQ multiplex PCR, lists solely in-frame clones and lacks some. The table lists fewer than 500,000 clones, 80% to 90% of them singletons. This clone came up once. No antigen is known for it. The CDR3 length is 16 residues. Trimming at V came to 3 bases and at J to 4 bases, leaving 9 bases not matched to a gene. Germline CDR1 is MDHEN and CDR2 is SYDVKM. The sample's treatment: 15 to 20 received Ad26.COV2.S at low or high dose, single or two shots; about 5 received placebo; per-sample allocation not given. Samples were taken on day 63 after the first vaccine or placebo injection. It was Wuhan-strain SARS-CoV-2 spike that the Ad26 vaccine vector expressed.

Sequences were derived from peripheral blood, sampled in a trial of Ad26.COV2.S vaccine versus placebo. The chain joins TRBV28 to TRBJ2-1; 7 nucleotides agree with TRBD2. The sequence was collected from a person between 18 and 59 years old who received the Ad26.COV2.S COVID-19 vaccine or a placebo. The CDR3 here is CASSFFLNSGYNEQFF. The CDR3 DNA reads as TGTGCCAGCAGTTTCTTCCTGAATAGCGGGTACAATGAGCAGTTCTTC. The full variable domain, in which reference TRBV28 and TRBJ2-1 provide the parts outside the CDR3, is DVKVTQSSRYLVKRTGEKVFLECVQDMDHENMFWYRQDPGLGLRLIYFSYDVKMKEKGDIPEGYSVSREKKERFSLILESASTNQTSMYLCASSFFLNSGYNEQFFGPGTRLTVL.